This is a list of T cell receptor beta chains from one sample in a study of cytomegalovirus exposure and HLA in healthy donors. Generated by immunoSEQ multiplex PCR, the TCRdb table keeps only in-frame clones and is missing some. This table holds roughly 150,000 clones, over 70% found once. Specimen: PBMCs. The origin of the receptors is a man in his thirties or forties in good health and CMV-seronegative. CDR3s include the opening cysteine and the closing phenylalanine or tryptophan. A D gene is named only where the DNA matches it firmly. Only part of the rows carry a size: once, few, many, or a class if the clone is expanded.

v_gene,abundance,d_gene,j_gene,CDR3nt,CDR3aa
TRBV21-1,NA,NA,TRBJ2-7,TGTGCCAGCAGCAGATACAGAGGACAGGGGGCTTTCGAGCAGTACTTC,CASSRYRGQGAFEQYF
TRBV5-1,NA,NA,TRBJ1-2,TGCGCCAGCAGCTTGACCGGACTGGCTAATGGCTACACCTTC,CASSLTGLANGYTF
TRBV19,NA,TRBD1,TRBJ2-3,TGTGCCAGTAGTGTTCTCGGGACAGCTTCCACAGATACGCAGTATTTT,CASSVLGTASTDTQYF
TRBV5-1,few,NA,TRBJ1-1,TGCGCCAGCAGACAGCAGGGGCTGGCCACTGAAGCTTTCTTT,CASRQQGLATEAFF
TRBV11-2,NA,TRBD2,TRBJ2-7,TGTGCCAGCAGCTTGTCCGGGAGGATCTCCTACGAGCAGTACTTC,CASSLSGRISYEQYF
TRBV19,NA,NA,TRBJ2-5,TGTGCCAGTAGTATAGCTGGTAACCCATACGGAGAGACCCAGTACTTC,CASSIAGNPYGETQYF
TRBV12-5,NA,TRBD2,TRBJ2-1,TGTGCTAGTGGTTTAGTAGGGGGCAGGGGACTAGCGGGCCCCAGGGGGAATGAGCAGTTCTTC,CASGLVGGRGLAGPRGNEQFF
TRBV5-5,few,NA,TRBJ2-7,TGTGCCAGCAGCTTGCTGCGGACTACGTTGGAGCAGTACTTC,CASSLLRTTLEQYF
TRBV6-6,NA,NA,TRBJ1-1,TGTGCCAGCACCCCCCGGAGGACAGAGAGCACTGAAGCTTTCTTT,CASTPRRTESTEAFF
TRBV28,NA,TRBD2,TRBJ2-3,TGTGCCAGCACTCTGTTAGCGGGAGGGTTCACAGATACGCAGTATTTT,CASTLLAGGFTDTQYF
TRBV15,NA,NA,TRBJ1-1,TGTGCCACCAGCAGAGTCTTGCAGGGCACTGAAGCTTTCTTT,CATSRVLQGTEAFF
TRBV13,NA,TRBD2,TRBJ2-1,TGTGCCAGCAGCCGCCTGGGACTAGCGGACTACAATGAGCAGTTCTTC,CASSRLGLADYNEQFF
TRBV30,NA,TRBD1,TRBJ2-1,TGTGCCTGGACTAATCAGGGGGTGGGGGTGCAGTTCTTC,CAWTNQGVGVQFF
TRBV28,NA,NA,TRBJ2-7,TGTGCCAGCGGCAGGGGGGACTCCTACGAGCAGTACTTC,CASGRGDSYEQYF
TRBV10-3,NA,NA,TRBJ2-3,TGTGCCATCAGTGAGGGCGGCGGTTTTAGCACAGATACGCAGTATTTT,CAISEGGGFSTDTQYF
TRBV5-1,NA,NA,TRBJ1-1,TGCGCCAGCAGCTTCGGGACAAGGGCTTTCTTT,CASSFGTRAFF
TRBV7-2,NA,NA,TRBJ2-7,TGTGCCAGCAGCTTACCGACAGCTTCCTCCTACGAGCAGTACTTC,CASSLPTASSYEQYF
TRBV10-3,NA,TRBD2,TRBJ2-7,TGTGCCATCAGTGACGGGCTAGCGGGTTCCTACGAGCAGTACTTC,CAISDGLAGSYEQYF
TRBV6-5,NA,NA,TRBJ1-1,TGTGCCAGCAGTTACGACACCCTGAACACTGAAGCTTTCTTT,CASSYDTLNTEAFF
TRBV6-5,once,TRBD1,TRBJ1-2,TGTGCCAGCCGACGACAGGGGTTAATCTATGGCTACACCTTC,CASRRQGLIYGYTF
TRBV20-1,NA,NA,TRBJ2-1,TGCAGTGCTAGCAGGGTCAATGAGCAGTTCTTC,CSASRVNEQFF
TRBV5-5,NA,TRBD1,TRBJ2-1,TGTGCCAGCAGCCCCTGGGACAGGGACGAGCAGTTCTTC,CASSPWDRDEQFF
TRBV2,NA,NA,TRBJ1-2,TGTGCCAGCAGTGTGGGCGCCTATGGCTACACCTTC,CASSVGAYGYTF
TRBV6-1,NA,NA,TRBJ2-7,TGTGCCAGCAGCCTCACGAGATACTACGAGCAGTACTTC,CASSLTRYYEQYF
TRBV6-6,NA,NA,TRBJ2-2,TGTGCCAGCAGACGGACAGCGAACACCGGGGAGCTGTTTTTT,CASRRTANTGELFF
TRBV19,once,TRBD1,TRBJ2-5,TGTGCCAGTAGGGCACGTGGAGACAGGGGACGAGAGACCCAGTACTTC,CASRARGDRGRETQYF
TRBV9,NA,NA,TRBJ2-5,TGTGCCAATCTAAGGTCGGGAAAAGAGACCCAGTACTTC,CANLRSGKETQYF
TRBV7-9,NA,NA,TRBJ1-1,TGTGCCAGCACCTTCGTCGCGGACACTGAAGCTTTCTTT,CASTFVADTEAFF
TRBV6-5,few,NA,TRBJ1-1,TGTGCCAGCAGCGGACAGATGGTGTACACTGAAGCTTTCTTT,CASSGQMVYTEAFF
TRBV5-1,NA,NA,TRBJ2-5,TGCGCCAGCAGTATTAGCGGCAACCCTGGAGAGACCCAGTACTTC,CASSISGNPGETQYF
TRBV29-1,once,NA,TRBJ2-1,TGCAGCGTCTACCGACAGTCTGGTGAGCAGTTCTTC,CSVYRQSGEQFF
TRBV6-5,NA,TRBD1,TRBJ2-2,TGTGCCAGCGACAGGGGCACCGGGGAGCTGTTTTTT,CASDRGTGELFF